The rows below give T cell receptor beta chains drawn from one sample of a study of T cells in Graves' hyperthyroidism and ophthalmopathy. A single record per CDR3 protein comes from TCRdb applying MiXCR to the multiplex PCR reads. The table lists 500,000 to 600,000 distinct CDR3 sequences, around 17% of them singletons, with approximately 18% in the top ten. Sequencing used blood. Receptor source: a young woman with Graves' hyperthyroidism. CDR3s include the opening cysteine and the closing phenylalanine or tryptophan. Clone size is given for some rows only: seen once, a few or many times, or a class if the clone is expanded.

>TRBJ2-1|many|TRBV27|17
CASSPGFASGRGDEQFF
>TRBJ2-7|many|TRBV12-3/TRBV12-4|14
CASSLQRGPYEQYF
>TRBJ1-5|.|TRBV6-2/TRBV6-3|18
CASSYPGQGAYSNQPRHF
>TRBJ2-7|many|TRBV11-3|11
CASSFGVEQYF
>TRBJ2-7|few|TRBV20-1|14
CSASRAGARYEQYF
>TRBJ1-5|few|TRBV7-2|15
CASSYYQGSNQPQHF
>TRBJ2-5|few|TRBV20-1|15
CSARPPVPTQETQYF
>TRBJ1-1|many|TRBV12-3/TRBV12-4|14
CASSMSGAGTEAFF
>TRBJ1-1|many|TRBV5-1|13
CASSHGQGAYAFF
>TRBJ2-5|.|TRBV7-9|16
CASSQETQEMGETQYF